This TCR beta chain was profiled in a study of post-analysis software for immune sequencing data. About the research overall: The courses of disease that were included comprised relapsing-remitting, secondary progressive and progressive-relapsing multiple sclerosis. Study-wide points: Normalized Chao1 diversity in multiple sclerosis patients fell significantly below that of controls. F measure showed strong co-clustering of same-batch samples.

About this clonotype itself: The antigen is not known.

The TCR beta cDNA libraries contained unique molecular identifiers. Input amounts of 1 to 10 million T cells were used. These gave 500,000 or so cDNA molecules, so each molecule approximated one T cell. Using its own MiXCR run on the PCR reads, TCRdb lists one record per CDR3 protein. The table records about 820,000 distinct CDR3 sequences, roughly 50% of them present only once. The specimen sequenced was blood. The sequence came from a girl aged 10 to 17 with multiple sclerosis.

This CDR3 is CASSRGPNEQFF. CDR3 sequence (DNA): TGTGCCAGCAGCCGGGGGCCAAATGAGCAGTTCTTC. This rearrangement joins TRBV7-9 to TRBJ2-1; D may be TRBD1 or TRBD2 (6 bases each). This CDR3 has 12 residues. Germline values: CDR1 SEHNR, CDR2 FQNEAQ (reference sequence). V was trimmed by 5 bases and J by 7 bases, leaving 9 bases between them.